The 29 T cell receptor beta chains reported below all come from one sample, sequenced in a study of human T cells and chemical hapten exposure. Via MiXCR, TCRdb re-called the RACE reads, giving one row per CDR3 protein. The data contain roughly 84,000 distinct CDR3 sequences, 8.5% to 12% of them singletons. Documented time point: patch test 2, 6 weeks after DPC sensitization. Indicated treatment: therapeutic diphenylcyclopropenone sensitization with weekly scalp DPC. Material: whole blood, obtained in connection with sensitization to the hapten diphenylcyclopropenone (DPC). These receptor sequences come from a woman between 50 and 59 years old with alopecia areata. Some clones in this sample may be carry-over from other donors' samples.

Here the CDR3 reads CASSDAGTGGEQYF. CDR3 sequence (DNA): TGTGCCAGCAGCGATGCCGGGACAGGGGGCGAGCAGTACTTC. The chain links TRBV7-9 to TRBJ2-7; 11 bases fit TRBD1. V was clipped by 5 bases and J by 6 bases; unmatched bases: 6. CDR1 and CDR2 from the germline V gene are SEHNR and FQNEAQ (reference sequence). The CDR3 runs 14 residues.

Ten or more counts support this clonotype. The chain uses TRBV11-2 and TRBJ2-2; D is perhaps TRBD1 or TRBD2 (5 bases each). This CDR3 region has 17 residues. Germline assignment: CDR1 SGHAT and CDR2 FQNNGV. Trimming removed 6 bases from V and 0 bases from J, with 17 bases in between. In DNA form, the CDR3 reads TGTGCCAGCAGGGCCGGGACCTGGAATCCGAACACCGGGGAGCTGTTTTTT. The encoded protein is CASRAGTWNPNTGELFF.

This clonotype was detected a few times. The chain recombines TRBV20-1 with TRBJ2-2, with a possible D match to TRBD1 (5 bases). This CDR3 spans 12 amino acids. V shed 6 bases and J shed 4 bases, with 9 bases lying between them. Germline assignment: CDR1 DFQATT and CDR2 SNEGSKA (reference sequence). CDR3 loop: CSAGVVTGELFF. In nucleotides, the CDR3 is TGCAGTGCAGGGGTGGTCACCGGGGAGCTGTTTTTT.

The gene calls are TRBV6-5 and TRBJ2-2, with 8 bases fitting TRBD2. The CDR3 runs 12 residues. Germline values: CDR1 MNHEY, CDR2 SVGAGI. V was clipped by 8 bases and J by 5 bases; unmatched bases: 1. In nucleotides, the CDR3 is TGTGCCAGCCGCGGGGGGACCGGGGAGCTGTTTTTT. It translates to CASRGGTGELFF.

This clonotype was seen only a few times. The chain uses TRBV20-1 and TRBJ2-2, with TRBD2 matching over 9 bases. The CDR3 spans 21 residues. V gave up 5 bases and J gave up 2 bases; unmatched junction bases: 24. Germline V lookup: CDR1 DFQATT, CDR2 SNEGSKA (reference sequence). CDR3 sequence (DNA): TGCAGTGCTCCCTGGATGGGAGGATCTGGCGGGAGGGCCGCCAACACCGGGGAGCTGTTTTTT. Protein sequence: CSAPWMGGSGGRAANTGELFF.

In its sample, this clonotype was seen many times. The V gene is TRBV7-9, the J gene TRBJ1-5; no reliable D call. The CDR3 is 11 amino acids. Trimming took off 8 bases at V and 6 bases at J, with 8 bases between the two ends. Per germline, CDR1 SEHNR and CDR2 FQNEAQ (reference sequence). CDR3 DNA: TGTGCCAGCGGCGGTTCTCAGCCCCAGCATTTT. It translates to CASGGSQPQHF.

CDR3 in DNA: TGTGCCAGCAGTTTGGGGACAGGACCTTACGAGCAGTACTTC. It encodes CASSLGTGPYEQYF. J is TRBJ2-7 and V is TRBV12-3 or TRBV12-4, with 8 bases matching TRBD1. V lost 3 bases and J lost 4; bases outside the gene matches: 5. The CDR3 contains 14 residues.

Ten or more counts support this clonotype. The V and J genes are TRBV6-5 and TRBJ1-2; D is possibly TRBD1 (5 bases). The CDR3 runs to 14 residues. Germline V gene data show CDR1 as MNHEY and CDR2 as SVGAGI. Trimming stripped 7 bases from V and 4 bases from J, with 16 bases between. CDR3 in DNA: TGTGCCAGCATCCAAAAGGGGCAGTTCTATGGCTACACCTTC. This codes for CASIQKGQFYGYTF.

This clonotype was observed many times. The rearrangement joins TRBV3-1 to TRBJ2-6, with 8 bases lining up with TRBD2. This CDR3 is 15 amino acids long. Germline trimming cut 5 bases from V and 0 bases from J; bases unmatched to any gene: 0. The germline V gene encodes CDR1 LGHDT and CDR2 YNNKEL (reference sequence). The CDR3 sequence: CASSGTSSGANVLTF. The CDR3 coding sequence is TGTGCCAGCAGCGGGACTAGCTCTGGGGCCAACGTCCTGACTTTC.

The chain carries TRBV12-3 or TRBV12-4 and TRBJ2-7; D unresolved. V gave up 6 bases and J gave up 7 bases, with 19 bases separating them. There are 14 residues in the CDR3. The CDR3 spells CASSRTVESGEQYF. For the CDR3, the DNA is TGTGCCAGCAGCCGGACGGTAGAGAGTGGAGAGCAGTACTTC.

This clonotype was found many times. V gene TRBV10-3 combines with J gene TRBJ2-5; D may be TRBD1 (5 bases). CDR3 length: 15 amino acids. Trimming took off 0 bases at V and 5 bases at J, with 13 bases between the two ends. CDR1 ENHRY and CDR2 SYGVKD come from the germline V gene. Here the CDR3 reads CAISESWVGAETQYF. The CDR3 DNA is TGTGCCATCAGTGAGTCGTGGGTTGGGGCGGAGACCCAGTACTTC.

This rearrangement joins TRBV20-1 to TRBJ1-5; D remains ambiguous. Trimming took 0 bases from V and 0 from J, leaving 12 bases between them. This CDR3 is built from 16 residues. Looked up from germline, CDR1 is DFQATT and CDR2 is SNEGSKA (reference sequence). The CDR3 region has the DNA TGCAGTGCTAGAGATAGGAACCCCTATAGCAATCAGCCCCAGCATTTT. Translating gives CSARDRNPYSNQPQHF.

This clonotype was observed many times. The chain uses TRBV28 and TRBJ2-4, with TRBD2 identical over 7 bases. This CDR3 spans 14 amino acids. V lost 6 bases and J lost 6; bases outside the gene matches: 8. Germline CDR1 reads MDHEN; CDR2 reads SYDVKM. CDR3 sequence reads: CASRSQTSLNIQYF. For the CDR3, the DNA is TGTGCCAGCAGGTCCCAGACTAGCTTAAACATTCAGTACTTC.

Many counts were recorded for this clonotype. V gene TRBV10-3 combines with J gene TRBJ1-1, with D possibly matching TRBD1 (6 bases). The V gene's germline CDR1 is ENHRY and CDR2 SYGVKD. V was clipped by 7 bases and J by 2 bases, with 11 bases between them. The CDR3 extends over 13 amino acids. CDR3 region: CAITTGTNTEAFF. The CDR3 region has the DNA TGTGCCATCACTACAGGGACCAACACTGAAGCTTTCTTT.

The table lists this clonotype with many counts. The chain links TRBV5-1 to TRBJ2-5, with D possibly TRBD1 on 5 matching bases. Trimming cost V 0 bases and J 2 bases, with 14 bases left between them. Per the germline V gene, CDR1 is SGHRS and CDR2 is YFSETQ. This CDR3 is built from 16 residues. In nucleotides, the CDR3 is TGCGCCAGCAGCTTGGCCGCATACAGGACACAAGAGACCCAGTACTTC. This translates into CASSLAAYRTQETQYF.

The chain is built from TRBV3-1 and TRBJ1-5; D remains unclear. The germline gives CDR1 LGHDT, CDR2 YNNKEL (reference sequence). The CDR3 is made up of 14 amino acids. V was shortened by 4 bases and J by 1 base, with 8 bases between the two germline ends. The CDR3 loop reads CASSLGRSNQPQHF. In nucleotides, the CDR3 is TGTGCCAGCAGCCTCGGACGGAGCAATCAGCCCCAGCATTTT.

There are a few counts of this clonotype. The rearrangement joins TRBV7-6 to TRBJ2-3, with TRBD2 as a possible D gene (6 bases). V lost 2 bases, J lost 3 bases, and 15 bases lay in between. Germline V gene data show CDR1 as SGHVS and CDR2 as FNYEAQ. The length of the CDR3 is 16 residues. The CDR3 coding sequence is TGTGCCAGCAGCTTACGGTGGGCCGGGGGTACAGATACGCAGTATTTT. Amino acids: CASSLRWAGGTDTQYF.

V and J are TRBV11-2 and TRBJ2-7; the D is unclear. V was cut by 1 base and J by 5 bases, with 12 bases left in between. The CDR3 length is 14 residues. Per germline, CDR1 SGHAT and CDR2 FQNNGV. The CDR3 DNA is TGTGCCAGCAGCTTAGTTCGGCGAGCAAACGAGCAGTACTTC. It yields the protein CASSLVRRANEQYF.

The chain is built from TRBV5-6 and TRBJ2-7, with D unresolved. The CDR3 loop spans 13 amino acids. Deletions cut 4 bases from V and 5 bases from J, with 13 bases between. Germline CDR1 and CDR2: SGHDT and YYEEEE. The CDR3 here is CASSPRRDHEQYF. The CDR3 DNA reads as TGTGCCAGCAGCCCACGGAGAGACCACGAGCAGTACTTC.

This clonotype occurred many times. The V call is TRBV27, the J call TRBJ2-2; TRBD1 matches at 8 bases. V shed 8 bases, J shed 6 bases, and the junction held 8 bases outside the gene matches. There are 14 residues in the CDR3. Germline-derived CDR1 and CDR2 are MNHEY and SMNVEV (reference sequence). DNA of the CDR3: TGTGCCAGCCCGACAGGGGATTTGCCCGGGGAGCTGTTTTTT. It specifies CASPTGDLPGELFF.

Details on this clonotype: A read error is possible here, since a much larger clone lies one base away. In DNA form, the CDR3 reads TGTGTCAGCGGATTGTGGGCCGGGGAGCTGTTTTTT. As protein: CVSGLWAGELFF. The gene calls are TRBV6-5 and TRBJ2-2, with TRBD2 as a possible D gene (5 bases). Looked up from germline, CDR1 is MNHEY and CDR2 is SVGAGI. The CDR3 runs 12 residues.

The chain joins TRBV5-5 to TRBJ1-1, with D hard to call. Germline lookup yields CDR1 SGHKS and CDR2 YYEKEE (reference sequence). V was pared by 0 bases and J by 6 bases, with 9 bases between. The CDR3 is 13 residues long. This CDR3 is CASSLVTVAEAFF. In DNA form, the CDR3 reads TGTGCCAGCAGCTTGGTCACCGTAGCTGAAGCTTTCTTT.

This chain's CDR3 is CASSHRPLAAHVYNEQFF. CDR3 bases: TGTGCCAGCAGCCACCGCCCCTTAGCAGCCCACGTTTACAATGAGCAGTTCTTC. The chain couples TRBV3-2 to TRBJ2-1; the table's D gene call, TRBD1, was not cross checked with the DNA. TRBV3-2 is termed a pseudogene. The CDR3 is made up of 18 amino acids.

The table lists this clonotype with many counts. V usage is TRBV11-2 and J usage is TRBJ2-3; TRBD2 agrees at 7 bases. V lost 1 base, J lost 4 bases, and 8 bases stayed unmatched. Looked up from germline, CDR1 is SGHAT and CDR2 is FQNNGV. The CDR3 runs 16 residues. CDR3 residues: CASSLVMGEGPDTQYF. The DNA of the CDR3 is TGTGCCAGCAGCTTAGTTATGGGGGAGGGACCAGATACGCAGTATTTT.

Ten or more counts support this clonotype. The chain joins TRBV30 to TRBJ1-4; D unresolved. The CDR3 totals 11 residues. The V end was cut by 0 bases, the J end by 12 bases, with 8 bases between. The germline V gene has CDR1 GTSNPN and CDR2 SVGIG (reference sequence). CDR3 sequence (DNA): TGTGCCTGGAGTGTACAGAACGAACTGTTTTTT. Translating gives CAWSVQNELFF. Filled out from reference TRBV30 and TRBJ1-4, the complete variable domain reads SQTIHQWPATLVQPVGSPLSLECTVEGTSNPNLYWYRQAAGRGLQLLFYSVGIGQISSEVPQNLSASRPQDRQFILSSKKLLLSDSGFYLCAWSVQNELFFGSGTQLSVL.

This clonotype was counted between two and nine times. The chain recombines TRBV29-1 with TRBJ2-5, with 9 nucleotides matching TRBD2. This CDR3 has 13 amino acids. J lost 5 bases, V lost 6 bases, and 7 bases had no gene match. Germline values: CDR1 SQVTM, CDR2 ANQGSEA. The CDR3 loop is CSVDAGGRETQYF. DNA for the CDR3: TGCAGCGTGGATGCGGGGGGGCGGGAGACCCAGTACTTC.

This clonotype was seen ten or more times. The CDR3 DNA follows: TGTGCCAGCAGCTCAGGGCCCCACGCCGGGGAGCTGTTTTTT. Its protein product is CASSSGPHAGELFF. The rearrangement joins TRBV7-2 to TRBJ2-2; possibly TRBD1 for D (5 bases). V shed 4 bases and J shed 6 bases, with 12 bases lying between them. The germline V gene has CDR1 SGHTA and CDR2 FQGNSA. CDR3 length: 14 amino acids.

Remarks on this clonotype: A much larger clonotype is one base distant, so this may be a read error. This chain joins TRBV6-2 or TRBV6-3 and TRBJ2-1; D gene ambiguous. CDR3 size: 12 residues. V gave up 2 bases and J gave up 2 bases, with 1 base separating them. CDR1 and CDR2 from the germline V gene are MNHEY and SVGEGT. The DNA for the CDR3 is TGTGCCAGCAGTTACGCCTACAATGAGCAGTTCTTC. Its protein product is CASSYAYNEQFF.

The J gene is TRBJ1-1, the V gene TRBV29-1; 8 nucleotides match TRBD1. V dropped 7 bases and J dropped 6; count of bases not matched to a gene: 7. This CDR3 is 12 amino acids long. Germline V gene data show CDR1 as SQVTM and CDR2 as ANQGSEA. CDR3 nucleotides: TGCAGCGGCGGACAGGGTAGCGCTGAAGCTTTCTTT. Amino acid sequence: CSGGQGSAEAFF.